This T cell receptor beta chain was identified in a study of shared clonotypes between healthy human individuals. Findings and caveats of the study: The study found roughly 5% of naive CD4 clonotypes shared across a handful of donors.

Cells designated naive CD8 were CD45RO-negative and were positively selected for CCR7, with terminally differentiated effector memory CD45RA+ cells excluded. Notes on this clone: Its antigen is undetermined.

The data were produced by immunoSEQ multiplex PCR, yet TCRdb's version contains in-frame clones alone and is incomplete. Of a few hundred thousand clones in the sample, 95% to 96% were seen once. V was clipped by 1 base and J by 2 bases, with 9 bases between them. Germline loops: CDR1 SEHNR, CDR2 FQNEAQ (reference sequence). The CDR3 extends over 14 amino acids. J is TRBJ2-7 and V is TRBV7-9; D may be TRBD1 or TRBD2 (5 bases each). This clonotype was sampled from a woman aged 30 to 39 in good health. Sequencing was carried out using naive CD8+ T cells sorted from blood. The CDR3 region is CASSLEQEAYEQYF. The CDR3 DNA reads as TGTGCCAGCAGCTTAGAACAGGAGGCCTACGAGCAGTACTTC.